A single sample gave rise to the 12 T cell receptor beta chains below, sequenced in a study of blood T cell repertoires in COVID-19. Only in-frame clones appear in the TCRdb table, and some are missing; sequencing was by immunoSEQ multiplex PCR. Of more than 200,000 clones detected, roughly 84% appear once; the ten largest clones hold around 7%. Material: PBMCs or T cells enriched from blood (not recorded which). The receptors here all came from a man in his thirties or forties in a cohort exposed to, infected with or recovered from COVID-19 (not recorded which).

This chain connects TRBV7-6 to TRBJ1-4; D ambiguous. The CDR3 totals 15 residues. CDR1 and CDR2 from the germline V gene are SGHVS and FNYEAQ. Trimming took off 0 bases at V and 4 bases at J, with 9 bases between the two ends. The CDR3 nucleotides are TGTGCCAGCAGCTTAGCGCGGAGGGTTAATGAAAAACTGTTTTTT. Residues: CASSLARRVNEKLFF.

A single count supports this clone. This rearrangement joins TRBV6-5 to TRBJ2-7, with TRBD1 matching 7 bases. This CDR3 is 14 amino acids long. CDR1 MNHEY and CDR2 SVGAGI come from the germline V gene. V gave up 2 bases and J gave up 1 base; unmatched junction bases: 2. The CDR3 coding sequence is TGTGCCAGCAGTTACGGGACAGCTTCCTACGAGCAGTACTTC. As protein: CASSYGTASYEQYF.

The chain is built from TRBV27 and TRBJ2-7; maybe TRBD2 (6 bases). CDR1 and CDR2 from the germline V gene are MNHEY and SMNVEV (reference sequence). The CDR3 is 14 amino acids. Trimming pared 3 bases from V and 2 bases from J, leaving 11 bases between. The CDR3 nucleotides are TGTGCCAGCAGTTTCTGGGGGGTCCCCTACGAGCAGTACTTC. Translated: CASSFWGVPYEQYF.

V is TRBV29-1 and J is TRBJ2-3; 14 bases fit TRBD2. The germline V gene has CDR1 SQVTM and CDR2 ANQGSEA. V was pared by 6 bases and J by 3 bases, with 11 bases of the junction left unmatched. This CDR3 contains 17 residues. Here the CDR3 DNA reads TGCAGCGTCCAAAAGGTGGGGACTAGCGGGAGTACAGATACGCAGTATTTT. Amino acid sequence: CSVQKVGTSGSTDTQYF.

The chain is built from TRBV19 and TRBJ1-3, with D unresolved. CDR3 length: 11 residues. Germline V lookup: CDR1 LNHDA, CDR2 SQIVND (reference sequence). V lost 6 bases to trimming and J lost 2 bases, with 2 bases between them. This chain's CDR3 is CASSAGNTIYF. CDR3 coding DNA: TGTGCCAGTAGCGCTGGAAACACCATATATTTT.

The chain has TRBV28 and TRBJ2-7; 7 bases agree with TRBD1. Per germline, CDR1 MDHEN and CDR2 SYDVKM. The CDR3 length is 17 residues. Germline trimming cut 4 bases from V and 3 bases from J; bases unmatched to any gene: 15. The CDR3 DNA is TGTGCCAGCAGTTCACCACTCCCGCGACAGGGAATCTACGAGCAGTACTTC. This sequence encodes CASSSPLPRQGIYEQYF.

This clone was seen a single time. V gene TRBV10-1 combines with J gene TRBJ2-1, with TRBD2 identical over 8 bases. Germline CDR1 reads WNHNN; CDR2 reads SYGVQD (reference sequence). The CDR3 runs to 16 residues. Trimming removed 6 bases from V and 3 bases from J; junction bases left unmatched: 10. This CDR3 is CASSPGGAGDYNEQFF. CDR3 coding DNA: TGCGCCAGCAGCCCCGGGGGAGCGGGAGACTACAATGAGCAGTTCTTC.

The V call is TRBV27, the J call TRBJ2-7; D is possibly TRBD1 (5 bases). CDR3 length: 14 amino acids. The germline V and J ends were trimmed by 4 bases and 1 base, with 11 bases remaining between them. CDR1 and CDR2 (germline): MNHEY, SMNVEV (reference sequence). The CDR3 sequence is CASSSVAGSYEQYF. In DNA, the CDR3 is TGTGCCAGCAGTTCCGTGGCAGGGTCCTACGAGCAGTACTTC.

This sequence joins TRBV21-1 and TRBJ2-1; TRBD2 reflects the table's D call only, with no check against the DNA. TRBV21-1 is classified as a pseudogene. This CDR3 region has 19 residues. In DNA form, the CDR3 reads TGTGCCAGCAGCAAAGTCTCTCCTAGCGGGAGGTGGCTGGGTAGTGAGCAGTTCTTC. Translation gives CASSKVSPSGRWLGSEQFF.

V gene TRBV4-1 combines with J gene TRBJ2-1, with D possibly being TRBD1 (5 bases). The V end lost 4 bases, the J end lost 8 bases, and 21 bases lay between the germline ends. This CDR3 contains 16 residues. Germline CDR1 reads MGHRA; CDR2 reads YSYEKL. The DNA for the CDR3 is TGCGCCAGCAGCCGAACGACAGTCGCGCCTAGGGATGAGCAGTTCTTC. It translates to CASSRTTVAPRDEQFF.

J is TRBJ2-7 and V is TRBV10-3, with TRBD2 matching 8 bases. The CDR3 covers 14 residues. Germline CDR1 is ENHRY and CDR2 is SYGVKD. The V segment lost 4 bases and the J segment 0 bases; nucleotides outside the gene matches: 2. Here the CDR3 DNA reads TGTGCCATCAGTGCCGGGACTAGCTCCTACGAGCAGTACTTC. Amino acids: CAISAGTSSYEQYF.

The chain couples TRBV10-2 to TRBJ2-5; 11 nucleotides agree with TRBD2. This CDR3 spans 16 amino acids. The V segment lost 7 bases and the J segment 5 bases; nucleotides outside the gene matches: 12. In germline, CDR1 is WSHSY, CDR2 SAAADI. CDR3 sequence reads: CASTSNSGGVLETQYF. CDR3 DNA: TGCGCCAGCACCTCGAATAGCGGGGGGGTTTTGGAGACCCAGTACTTC.